Described below is a single T cell receptor beta chain sequence and its context. The antigen is undetermined. The data were obtained in a study of cytomegalovirus exposure and HLA in healthy donors. The PCR had 60 Vbeta and 13 Jbeta primers. Sequencing used immunoSEQ multiplex PCR; TCRdb keeps in-frame clones, though not all of them. Here the sample spans more than 90,000 clones, around 69% being singletons. Study outcomes and limitations: Specific recognition of CMV antigens was confirmed in vitro for a few chains (all CMV-associated). Researchers catalogued roughly 150 TCR beta chains as cytomegalovirus-associated. Roughly even sequencing depth across donors was the assumption behind the presence/absence analyses.

This receptor was identified in a man aged 45 to 65 in good health and CMV-seropositive. The sequencing sample was made of PBMCs.

For the CDR3, the DNA is TGTGCCAGCTCACCACGGGGGGGATCGACCTACGAGCAGTACTTC. As protein: CASSPRGGSTYEQYF. The chain employs TRBV18 and TRBJ2-7, with 7 bases identical to TRBD2. The CDR3 is 15 amino acids. The germline CDR1 and CDR2 sequences are KGHSH and LQKENI. Trimming took 1 base from V and 2 from J; bases not matched to a gene: 5.